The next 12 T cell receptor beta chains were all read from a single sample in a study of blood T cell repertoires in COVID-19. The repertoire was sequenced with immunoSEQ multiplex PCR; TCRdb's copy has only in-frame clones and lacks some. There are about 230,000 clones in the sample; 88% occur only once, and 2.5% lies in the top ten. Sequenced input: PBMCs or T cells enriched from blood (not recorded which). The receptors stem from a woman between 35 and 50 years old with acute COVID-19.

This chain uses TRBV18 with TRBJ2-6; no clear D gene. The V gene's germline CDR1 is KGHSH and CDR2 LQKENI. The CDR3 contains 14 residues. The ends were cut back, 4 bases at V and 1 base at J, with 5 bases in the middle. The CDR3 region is CASSQESGANVLTF. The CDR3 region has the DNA TGTGCCAGCTCACAGGAGTCTGGGGCCAACGTCCTGACTTTC.

The CDR3 DNA reads TGTGCCAGCAGCCAAGGACCGGGACAGCAGCCTTATGGCTACACCTTC. It is translated as CASSQGPGQQPYGYTF. The V gene is TRBV14, the J gene TRBJ1-2; 7 bases match TRBD1. This CDR3 comprises 16 residues. With V trimmed by 1 base and J by 5 bases, 10 bases remained unmatched. The germline gives CDR1 SGHDN, CDR2 FVKESK.

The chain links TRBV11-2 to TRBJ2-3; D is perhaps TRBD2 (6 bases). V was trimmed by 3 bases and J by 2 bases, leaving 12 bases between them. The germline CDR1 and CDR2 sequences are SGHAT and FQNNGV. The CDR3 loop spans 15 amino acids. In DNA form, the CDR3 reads TGTGCCAGCAGCTTCGGAGGGACCTACACAGATACGCAGTATTTT. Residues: CASSFGGTYTDTQYF.

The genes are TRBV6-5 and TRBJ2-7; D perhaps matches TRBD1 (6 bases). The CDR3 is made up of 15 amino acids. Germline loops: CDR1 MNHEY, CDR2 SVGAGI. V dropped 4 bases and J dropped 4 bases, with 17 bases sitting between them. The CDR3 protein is CASSSRGLGQYEQYF. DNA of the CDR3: TGTGCCAGCAGTTCTCGGGGCCTAGGACAGTACGAGCAGTACTTC.

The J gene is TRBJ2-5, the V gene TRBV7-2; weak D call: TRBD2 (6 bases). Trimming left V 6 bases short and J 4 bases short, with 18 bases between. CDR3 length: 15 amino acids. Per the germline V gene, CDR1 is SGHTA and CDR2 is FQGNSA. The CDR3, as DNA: TGTGCCAGCAGGGCGGCGGGGACCTTTATAGAGACCCAGTACTTC. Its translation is CASRAAGTFIETQYF. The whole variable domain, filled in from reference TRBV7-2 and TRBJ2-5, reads GAGVSQSPSNKVTEKGKDVELRCDPISGHTALYWYRQSLGQGLEFLIYFQGNSAPDKSGLPSDRFSAERTGGSVSTLTIQRTQQEDSAVYLCASRAAGTFIETQYFGPGTRLLVL.

The CDR3 coding sequence is TGCGCCAGCAGTGATCAACTAGCGGGAGATAAATCCGGGGAGCTGTTTTTT. This encodes CASSDQLAGDKSGELFF. The chain is built from TRBV10-1 and TRBJ2-2, with 11 nucleotides matching TRBD2. This CDR3 region has 17 residues. The germline V gene has CDR1 WNHNN and CDR2 SYGVQD (reference sequence). Germline trimming cut 3 bases from V and 6 bases from J; bases unmatched to any gene: 9.

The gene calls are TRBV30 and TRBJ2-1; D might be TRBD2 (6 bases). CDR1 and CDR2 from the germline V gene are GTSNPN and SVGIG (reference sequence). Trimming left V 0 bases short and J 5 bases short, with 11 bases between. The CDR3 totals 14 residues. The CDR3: CAWSVAAGHNEQFF. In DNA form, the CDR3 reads TGTGCCTGGAGTGTTGCCGCGGGGCACAATGAGCAGTTCTTC. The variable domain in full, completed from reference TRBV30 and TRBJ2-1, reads SQTIHQWPATLVQPVGSPLSLECTVEGTSNPNLYWYRQAAGRGLQLLFYSVGIGQISSEVPQNLSASRPQDRQFILSSKKLLLSDSGFYLCAWSVAAGHNEQFFGPGTRLTVL.

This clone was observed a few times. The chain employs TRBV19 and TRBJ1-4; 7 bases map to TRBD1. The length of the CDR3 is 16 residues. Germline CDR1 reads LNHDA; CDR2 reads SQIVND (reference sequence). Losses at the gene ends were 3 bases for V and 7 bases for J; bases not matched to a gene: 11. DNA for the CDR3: TGTGCCAGTAGTATTGACCTCGACAGGGTGGTTGAAAAACTGTTTTTT. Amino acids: CASSIDLDRVVEKLFF.

CDR3 bases: TGTGCCAGCAGCGTGACTAGCGGGGGAGCCTACGAGCAGTACTTC. This codes for CASSVTSGGAYEQYF. The gene calls are TRBV5-5 and TRBJ2-7, with TRBD2 matching over 12 bases. V lost 4 bases to trimming and J lost 2 bases; unmatched junction nucleotides: 4. The CDR3 totals 15 residues. Germline V gene lookup returns CDR1 SGHKS and CDR2 YYEKEE (reference sequence). The variable domain in full, with the rest retrieved from reference TRBV5-5 and TRBJ2-7, is DAGVTQSPTHLIKTRGQQVTLRCSPISGHKSVSWYQQVLGQGPQFIFQYYEKEERGRGNFPDRFSARQFPNYSSELNVNALLLGDSALYLCASSVTSGGAYEQYFGPGTRLTVT.

DNA of the CDR3: TGTGCCAGCTCACCCCGGGCACAGGGAGACGGAAACACCATATATTTT. It is translated as CASSPRAQGDGNTIYF. This sequence joins TRBV18 and TRBJ1-3, with a tentative D call TRBD1 (6 bases). Trimming pared 3 bases from V and 4 bases from J, leaving 16 bases between. Germline V lookup: CDR1 KGHSH, CDR2 LQKENI. This CDR3 comprises 16 residues.

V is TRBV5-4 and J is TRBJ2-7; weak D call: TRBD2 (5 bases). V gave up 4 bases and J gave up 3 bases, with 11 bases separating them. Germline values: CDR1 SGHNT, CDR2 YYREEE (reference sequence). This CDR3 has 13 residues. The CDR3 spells CASSLNRGYEQYV. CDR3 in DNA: TGTGCCAGCAGCCTTAACCGGGGCTACGAGCAGTACGTC.

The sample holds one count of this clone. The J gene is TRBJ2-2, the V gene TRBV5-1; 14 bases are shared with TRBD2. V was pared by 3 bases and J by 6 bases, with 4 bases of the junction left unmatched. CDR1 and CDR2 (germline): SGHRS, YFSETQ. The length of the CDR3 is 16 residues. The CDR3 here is CASSSRTSGGPGELFF. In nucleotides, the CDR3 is TGCGCCAGCAGCTCCCGGACTAGCGGGGGGCCCGGGGAGCTGTTTTTT.